This section outlines one TCR beta chain sequence together with its context. Antigen specificity is unknown. These data come from a study of T cells in Graves' hyperthyroidism and ophthalmopathy. V lost 6 bases and J lost 2; bases outside the gene matches: 7. Per germline, CDR1 MNHNS and CDR2 SASEGT. This CDR3 spans 14 amino acids. Duration under 3 months, a NOSPECS grade of at least 4, and a Clinical Activity Score of at least 3 characterized the ophthalmopathy patients. The authors obtained PBMCs from over 8 ml of fresh peripheral blood. General study points: Before onset, by a median of around six months, the model predicted ophthalmopathy.

RNA transcripts provided the source from which TCR beta CDR3 regions were amplified. The HTBI primer set was used in a first-round RT-PCR of the TCR CDR3. TCRdb re-called the multiplex PCR reads with MiXCR, one entry per CDR3 protein. The data contain hundreds of thousands of distinct CDR3 sequences, 20% to 25% of them seen just once; the ten biggest clones take up around a third. Source material: blood. V is TRBV6-1 and J is TRBJ2-7, with 7 bases matching TRBD2. The clonotype originates from a man aged 25-45 years with Graves' ophthalmopathy. CDR3 sequence reads: CASRAGTTTYEQYF. The CDR3 DNA sequence: TGTGCCAGCAGGGCCGGGACTACCACCTACGAGCAGTACTTC.